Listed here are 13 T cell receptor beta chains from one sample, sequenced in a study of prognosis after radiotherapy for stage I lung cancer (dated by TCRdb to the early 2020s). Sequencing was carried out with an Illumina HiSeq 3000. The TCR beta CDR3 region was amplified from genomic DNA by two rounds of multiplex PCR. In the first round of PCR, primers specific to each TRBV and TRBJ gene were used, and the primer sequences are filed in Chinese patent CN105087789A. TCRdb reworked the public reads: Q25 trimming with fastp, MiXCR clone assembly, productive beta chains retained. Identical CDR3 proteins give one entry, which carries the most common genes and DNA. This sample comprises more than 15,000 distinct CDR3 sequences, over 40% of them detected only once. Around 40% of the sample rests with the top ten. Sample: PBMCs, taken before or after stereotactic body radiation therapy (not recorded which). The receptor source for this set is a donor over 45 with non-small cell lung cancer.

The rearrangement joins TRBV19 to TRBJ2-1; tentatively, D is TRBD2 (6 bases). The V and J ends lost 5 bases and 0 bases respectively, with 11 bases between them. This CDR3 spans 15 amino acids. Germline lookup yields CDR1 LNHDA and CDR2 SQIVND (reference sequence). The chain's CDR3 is CASSFGGLSYNEQFF. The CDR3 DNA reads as TGTGCCAGTAGTTTCGGGGGACTCTCCTACAATGAGCAGTTCTTC.

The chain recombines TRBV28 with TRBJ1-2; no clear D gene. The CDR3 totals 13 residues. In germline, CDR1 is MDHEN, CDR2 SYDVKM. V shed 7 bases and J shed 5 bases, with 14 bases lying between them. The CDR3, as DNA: TGTGCCAGCAATAGCTGGAACGTTTATGGCTACACCTTC. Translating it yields CASNSWNVYGYTF.

The CDR3 here is CASSLGGAGELFF. CDR3 nucleotide sequence: TGCGCCAGCAGCTTGGGGGGGGCCGGGGAGCTGTTTTTT. The genes are TRBV5-1 and TRBJ2-2; D might be TRBD2 (6 bases). From germline, CDR1 is SGHRS and CDR2 YFSETQ. The length of the CDR3 is 13 residues. V gave up 0 bases and J gave up 6 bases, with 6 bases separating them.

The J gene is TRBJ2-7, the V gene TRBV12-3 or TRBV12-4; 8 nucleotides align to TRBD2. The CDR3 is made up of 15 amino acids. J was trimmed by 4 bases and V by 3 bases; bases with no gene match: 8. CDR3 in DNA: TGTGCCAGCAGTTTTGGTGGCGGGGGGACGTACGAGCAGTACTTC. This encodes CASSFGGGGTYEQYF.

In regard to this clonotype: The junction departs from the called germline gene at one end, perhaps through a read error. The CDR3 DNA follows: TGTGCCAGCAGTTATGGCGGGTCTTACACCTGGGAGCTGTTTTTT. This codes for CASSYGGSYTWELFF. The chain joins TRBV6-9 to TRBJ2-2; D perhaps matches TRBD2 (5 bases). Germline values: CDR1 MNHGY, CDR2 SVAAGI. The CDR3 is 15 residues long.

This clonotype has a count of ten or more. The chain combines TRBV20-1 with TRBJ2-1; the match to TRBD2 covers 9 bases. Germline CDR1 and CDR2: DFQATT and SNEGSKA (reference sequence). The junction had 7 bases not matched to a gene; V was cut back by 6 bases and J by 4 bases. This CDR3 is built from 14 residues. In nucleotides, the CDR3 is TGCAGTGCCATCCAGCGGGAGGCGTACAATGAGCAGTTCTTC. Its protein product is CSAIQREAYNEQFF.

The CDR3 sequence is CASSLGMHTTENEQFF. CDR3 DNA sequence: TGTGCCAGCAGCTTGGGAATGCATACAACAGAAAATGAGCAGTTCTTC. The rearrangement links TRBV5-5 to TRBJ2-1; D gene uncertain. The germline V gene has CDR1 SGHKS and CDR2 YYEKEE (reference sequence). CDR3 size: 16 residues. V gave up 0 bases and J gave up 7 bases, with 17 bases separating them.

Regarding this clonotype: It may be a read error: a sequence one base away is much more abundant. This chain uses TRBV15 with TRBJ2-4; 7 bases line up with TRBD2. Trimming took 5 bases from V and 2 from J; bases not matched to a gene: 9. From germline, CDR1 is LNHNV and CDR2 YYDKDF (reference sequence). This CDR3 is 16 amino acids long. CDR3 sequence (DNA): TGTGCCACCAGCGACCGTACTAGCGTGACCAAAAACATTCAGTACTTC. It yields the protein CATSDRTSVTKNIQYF.

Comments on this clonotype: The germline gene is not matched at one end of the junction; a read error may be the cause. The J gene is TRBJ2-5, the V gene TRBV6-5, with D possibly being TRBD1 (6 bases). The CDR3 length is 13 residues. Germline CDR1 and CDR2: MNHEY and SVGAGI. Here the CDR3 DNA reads TGTGCCAGCAGTTACCTGGGACAAGATACCCAGTATTTC. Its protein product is CASSYLGQDTQYF.

For the CDR3, the DNA is TGTGCCAGCAGCGTAGGTGGTAGCGGACCCTACGAGCAGTACTTC. Translated: CASSVGGSGPYEQYF. V is TRBV9 and J is TRBJ2-7, with TRBD2 as a possible D gene (6 bases). V was shortened by 0 bases and J by 2 bases, with 12 bases between the two germline ends. The length of the CDR3 is 15 residues. The germline gives CDR1 SGDLS, CDR2 YYNGEE.

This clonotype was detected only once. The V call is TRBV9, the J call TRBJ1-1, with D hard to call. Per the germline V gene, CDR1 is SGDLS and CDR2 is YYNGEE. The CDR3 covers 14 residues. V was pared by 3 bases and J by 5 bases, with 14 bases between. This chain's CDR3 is CASSATSRATEAFF. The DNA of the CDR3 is TGTGCCAGCAGCGCGACATCCCGGGCGACTGAAGCTTTCTTT.

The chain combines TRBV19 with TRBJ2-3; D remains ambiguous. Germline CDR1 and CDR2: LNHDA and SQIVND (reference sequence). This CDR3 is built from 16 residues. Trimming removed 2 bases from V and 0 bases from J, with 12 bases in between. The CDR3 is CASSIFGVFSTDTQYF. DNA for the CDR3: TGTGCCAGTAGTATATTTGGAGTGTTCAGCACAGATACGCAGTATTTT.

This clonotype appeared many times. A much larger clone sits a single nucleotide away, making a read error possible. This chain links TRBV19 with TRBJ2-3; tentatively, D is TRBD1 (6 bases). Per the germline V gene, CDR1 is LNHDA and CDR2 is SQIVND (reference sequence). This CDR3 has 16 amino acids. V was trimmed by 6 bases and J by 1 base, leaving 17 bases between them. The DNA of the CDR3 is TGTGCCAGTAGGAGCTCAGGGGTCCTCCGCACAGATACGCAGTATTTT. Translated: CASRSSGVLRTDTQYF.